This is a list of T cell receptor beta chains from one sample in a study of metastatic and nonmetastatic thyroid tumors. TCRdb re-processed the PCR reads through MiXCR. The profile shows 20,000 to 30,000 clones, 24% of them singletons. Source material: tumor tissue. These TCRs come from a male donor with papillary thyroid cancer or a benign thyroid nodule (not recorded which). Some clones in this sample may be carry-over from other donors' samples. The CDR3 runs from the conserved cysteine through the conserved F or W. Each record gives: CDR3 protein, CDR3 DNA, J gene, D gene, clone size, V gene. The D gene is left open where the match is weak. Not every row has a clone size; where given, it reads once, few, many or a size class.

CDR3: CASSPDHGNEKLFF
DNA: TGTGCCAGCAGCCCGGACCATGGTAATGAAAAACTGTTTTTT
J: TRBJ1-4
D: -
size: many
V: TRBV7-2

CDR3: CASSLSWASGANVLTF
DNA: TGTGCCAGCAGCTTATCTTGGGCATCTGGGGCCAACGTCCTGACTTTC
J: TRBJ2-6
D: -
size: -
V: TRBV13

CDR3: CASSLQVRETQYF
DNA: TGTGCCAGCAGCTTACAGGTCCGGGAGACCCAGTACTTC
J: TRBJ2-5
D: -
size: many
V: TRBV7-2

CDR3: CSAKARGNEQFF
DNA: TGCAGTGCTAAAGCCCGGGGGAATGAGCAGTTCTTC
J: TRBJ2-1
D: -
size: many
V: TRBV20-1

CDR3: CASSQAQGLAEEFF
DNA: TGCGCCAGCAGCCAGGCGCAAGGACTAGCGGAAGAGTTCTTC
J: TRBJ2-1
D: TRBD2
size: many
V: TRBV4-3

CDR3: CASRGIIGSPLHF
DNA: TGTGCCAGCAGGGGGATAATCGGGTCACCCCTCCACTTT
J: TRBJ1-6
D: -
size: many
V: TRBV27

CDR3: CASSYKQVQVGWGYEQYF
DNA: TGTGCCAGCAGTTACAAGCAAGTACAGGTAGGATGGGGCTACGAGCAGTACTTC
J: TRBJ2-7
D: -
size: few
V: TRBV6-5

CDR3: CAISGGPWDEQYF
DNA: TGTGCCATCAGTGGGGGGCCCTGGGACGAGCAGTACTTC
J: TRBJ2-7
D: -
size: large
V: TRBV10-3

CDR3: CASIPTGYTQYF
DNA: TGTGCCAGCATCCCTACAGGTTATACGCAGTATTTT
J: TRBJ2-3
D: -
size: -
V: TRBV7-8

CDR3: CARRLRNSTLHF
DNA: TGTGCCAGACGGCTTAGGAATTCAACCCTCCACTTT
J: TRBJ1-6
D: -
size: -
V: TRBV28

CDR3: CASSLSSLATGELFF
DNA: TGTGCCAGCAGCTTATCCTCACTAGCGACCGGGGAGCTGTTTTTT
J: TRBJ2-2
D: TRBD2
size: -
V: TRBV7-2

CDR3: CASSYWGTIRSSGANVLTF
DNA: TGTGCCAGCAGTTACTGGGGGACGATCAGGTCCTCTGGGGCCAACGTCCTGACTTTC
J: TRBJ2-6
D: -
size: many
V: TRBV6-2/TRBV6-3

CDR3: CASSSGQGASTDTQYF
DNA: TGCGCCAGCAGCTCGGGACAGGGGGCGTCCACAGATACGCAGTATTTT
J: TRBJ2-3
D: TRBD1
size: many
V: TRBV4-3

CDR3: CASSRKIGTPNSYNEQFF
DNA: TGTGCCAGCAGCCGAAAGATAGGGACTCCCAACTCCTACAATGAGCAGTTCTTC
J: TRBJ2-1
D: -
size: -
V: TRBV4-2

CDR3: CAWSGQGHQPQHF
DNA: TGTGCCTGGAGTGGACAGGGTCATCAGCCCCAGCATTTT
J: TRBJ1-5
D: TRBD1
size: -
V: TRBV30

CDR3: CASSQDIWRGRRTYQPQHF
DNA: TGCGCCAGCAGCCAAGATATTTGGAGGGGACGCCGGACCTATCAGCCCCAGCATTTT
J: TRBJ1-5
D: -
size: many
V: TRBV4-3

CDR3: CASSREYVGETQYF
DNA: TGTGCCAGCAGCCGAGAATACGTTGGGGAGACCCAGTACTTC
J: TRBJ2-5
D: -
size: many
V: TRBV5-4

CDR3: CASRRWANYCYTF
DNA: TGTGCCAGCAGGAGGTGGGCTAACTATTGCTACACCTTC
J: TRBJ1-2
D: -
size: few
V: TRBV27

CDR3: CASSSTGGSIIYEQYF
DNA: TGTGCCAGCAGCTCCACAGGGGGAAGTATCATTTACGAGCAGTACTTC
J: TRBJ2-7
D: TRBD1
size: many
V: TRBV5-4

CDR3: CSVEDPLTSYEQYF
DNA: TGCAGCGTTGAAGACCCCCTGACCAGCTACGAGCAGTACTTC
J: TRBJ2-7
D: -
size: many
V: TRBV29-1

CDR3: CASRQTSGNTGELFF
DNA: TGTGCCAGCAGACAGACTAGCGGTAACACCGGGGAGCTGTTTTTT
J: TRBJ2-2
D: TRBD2
size: many
V: TRBV6-1

CDR3: CSASTPDRVEDTQYF
DNA: TGCAGTGCTAGCACACCGGACAGGGTGGAAGATACGCAGTATTTT
J: TRBJ2-3
D: TRBD1
size: -
V: TRBV20-1